This T cell receptor beta chain was obtained from a study of T cell repertoires in cytomegalovirus infection. Overall study context: TCR beta signatures that were public indicated CMV infection and matching HLA type.

TCRdb recomputed calls from the reads with MiXCR, one row per CDR3 protein. The data show a few hundred thousand distinct CDR3 sequences, just under 40% seen once. This clonotype came up a few times. The antigen remains unidentified. The length of the CDR3 is 13 residues. The V gene lost 3 bases and the J gene lost 0 bases, with 5 bases spanning the gap. The study's findings and limits: Ex vivo, HLA-C-restricted CMV-specific TCR beta clonotypes prevailed over the rest of the response.

The sample was cultured PBMCs, taken from culture after CMV antigen stimulation. The chain combines TRBV12-3 or TRBV12-4 with TRBJ1-2; D is undetermined. The sequence was collected from a human donor in good health (CMV status not recorded). Some clones in this sample may be carry-over from other donors' samples. The CDR3 loop is CASSFQTNYGYTF. The CDR3 region has the DNA TGTGCCAGCAGTTTCCAGACTAACTATGGCTACACCTTC.